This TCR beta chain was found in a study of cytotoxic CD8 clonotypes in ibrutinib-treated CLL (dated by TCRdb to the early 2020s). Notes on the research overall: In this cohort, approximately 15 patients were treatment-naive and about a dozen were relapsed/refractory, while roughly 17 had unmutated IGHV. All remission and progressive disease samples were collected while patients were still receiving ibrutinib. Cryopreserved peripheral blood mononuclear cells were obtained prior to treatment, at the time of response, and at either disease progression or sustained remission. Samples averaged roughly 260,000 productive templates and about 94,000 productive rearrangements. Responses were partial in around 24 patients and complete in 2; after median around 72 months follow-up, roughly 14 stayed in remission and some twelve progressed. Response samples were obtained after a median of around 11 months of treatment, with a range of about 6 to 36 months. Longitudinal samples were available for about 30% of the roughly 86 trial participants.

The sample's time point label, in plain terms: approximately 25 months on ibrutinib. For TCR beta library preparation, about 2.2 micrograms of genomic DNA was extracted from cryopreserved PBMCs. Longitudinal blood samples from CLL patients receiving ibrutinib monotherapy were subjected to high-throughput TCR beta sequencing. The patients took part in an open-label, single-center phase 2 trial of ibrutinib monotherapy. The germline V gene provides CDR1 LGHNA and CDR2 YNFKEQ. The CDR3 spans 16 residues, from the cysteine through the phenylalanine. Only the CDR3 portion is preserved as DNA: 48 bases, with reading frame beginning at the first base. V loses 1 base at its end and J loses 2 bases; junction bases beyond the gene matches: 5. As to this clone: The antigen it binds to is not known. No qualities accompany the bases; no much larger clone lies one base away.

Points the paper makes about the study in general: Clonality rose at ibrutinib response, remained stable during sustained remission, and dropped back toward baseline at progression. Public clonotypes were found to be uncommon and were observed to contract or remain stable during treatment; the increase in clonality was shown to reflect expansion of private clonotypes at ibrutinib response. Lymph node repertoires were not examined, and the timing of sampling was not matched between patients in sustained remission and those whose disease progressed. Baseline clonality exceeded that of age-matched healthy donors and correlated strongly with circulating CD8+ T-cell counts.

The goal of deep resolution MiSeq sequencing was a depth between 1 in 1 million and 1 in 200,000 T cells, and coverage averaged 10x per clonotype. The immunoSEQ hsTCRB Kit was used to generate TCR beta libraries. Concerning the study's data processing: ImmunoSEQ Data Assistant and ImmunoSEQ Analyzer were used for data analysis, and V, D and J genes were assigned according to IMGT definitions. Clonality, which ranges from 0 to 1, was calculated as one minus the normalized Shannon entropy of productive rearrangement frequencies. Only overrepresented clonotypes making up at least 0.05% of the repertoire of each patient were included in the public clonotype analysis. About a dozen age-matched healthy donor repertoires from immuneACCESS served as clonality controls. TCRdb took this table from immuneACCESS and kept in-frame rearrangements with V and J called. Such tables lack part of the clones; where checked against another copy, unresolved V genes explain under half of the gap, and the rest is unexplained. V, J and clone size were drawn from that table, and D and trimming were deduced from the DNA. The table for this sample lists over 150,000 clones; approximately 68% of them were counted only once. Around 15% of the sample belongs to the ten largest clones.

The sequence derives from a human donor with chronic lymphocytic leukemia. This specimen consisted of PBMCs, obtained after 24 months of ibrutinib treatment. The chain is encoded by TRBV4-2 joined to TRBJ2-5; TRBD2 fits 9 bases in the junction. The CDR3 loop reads CASSQVLAGEQETQYF. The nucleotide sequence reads TGTGCCAGCAGCCAAGTTTTAGCGGGGGAACAAGAGACCCAGTACTTC.